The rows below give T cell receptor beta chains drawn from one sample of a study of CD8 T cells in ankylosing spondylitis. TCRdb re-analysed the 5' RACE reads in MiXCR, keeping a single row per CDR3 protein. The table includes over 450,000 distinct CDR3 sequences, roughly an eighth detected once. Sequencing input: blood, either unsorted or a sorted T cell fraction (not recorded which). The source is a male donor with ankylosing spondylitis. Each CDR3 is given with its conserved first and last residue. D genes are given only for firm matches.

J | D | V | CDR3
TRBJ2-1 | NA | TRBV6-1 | CASSELSHEQFF
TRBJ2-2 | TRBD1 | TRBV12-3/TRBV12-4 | CASNRQGADTGELFF
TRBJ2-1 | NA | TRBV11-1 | CASSSGQNYNEQFF
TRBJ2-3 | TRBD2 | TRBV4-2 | CASSQIGTSGSSTDTQYF
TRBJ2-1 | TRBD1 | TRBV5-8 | CASSSQGARYNEQFF
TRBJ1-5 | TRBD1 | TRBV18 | CASSQTGHSNQPQHF
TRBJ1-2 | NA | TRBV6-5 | CASSYSIGQNYGYTF
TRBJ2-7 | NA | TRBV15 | CATSTQAGGEQYF
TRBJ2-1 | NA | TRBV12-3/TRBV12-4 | CASSFPSGAIDEQFF
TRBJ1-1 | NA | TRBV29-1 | CSVEVGGWTEAFF
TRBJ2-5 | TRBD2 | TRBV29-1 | CSVGGLAGRETQYF
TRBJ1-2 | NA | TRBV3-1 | CASSQEGGIGYTF
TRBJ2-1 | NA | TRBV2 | CASKVTSSYNEQFF
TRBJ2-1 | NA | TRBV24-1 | CATSIGGRGSYNEQFF